The 26 T cell receptor beta chains presented below share a single source sample, sequenced in a study of control samples from healthy donors and cancer patients. Sequencing used immunoSEQ multiplex PCR; TCRdb keeps in-frame clones, though not all of them. Altogether around 150,000 clones are present, approximately 94% being singletons, with the ten largest covering less than 15%. Sequences were obtained from PBMCs. These TCRs come from a man between 60 and 75 years old with colorectal cancer.

This chain links TRBV13 with TRBJ2-4; TRBD1 aligns across 7 bases. CDR1 is PRHDT, CDR2 FYEKMQ, per germline (reference sequence). The V gene end was trimmed by 3 bases and the J gene end by 4 bases; junction bases not matched to a gene: 9. The CDR3 loop spans 16 amino acids. In DNA form, the CDR3 reads TGTGCCAGCAGCTTCACAGGGGTTGCCCGGAAAAACATTCAGTACTTC. It codes for CASSFTGVARKNIQYF.

The rearrangement uses TRBV5-5 and TRBJ2-3; 8 nucleotides match TRBD2. The CDR3 covers 16 residues. Germline CDR1 reads SGHKS; CDR2 reads YYEKEE (reference sequence). Germline trimming cut 1 base from V and 1 base from J; bases unmatched to any gene: 5. The DNA of the CDR3 is TGTGCCAGCAGCTTGCTAGCGGGCCAGGGCACAGATACGCAGTATTTT. This translates into CASSLLAGQGTDTQYF.

This chain connects TRBV6-2 or TRBV6-3 to TRBJ1-5; 8 bases are a match to TRBD1. The CDR3 is 15 amino acids. The germline V gene encodes CDR1 MNHEY and CDR2 SVGEGT. V shed 6 bases, J shed 4 bases, and the junction held 8 bases outside the gene matches. The CDR3 region is CASSRGQAGNQPQHF. The CDR3 bases are TGTGCCAGCAGCCGGGGACAGGCGGGGAATCAGCCCCAGCATTTT.

The rearrangement joins TRBV9 to TRBJ2-1; 8 bases are shared with TRBD2. Germline loops: CDR1 SGDLS, CDR2 YYNGEE. This CDR3 has 14 residues. Germline trimming cut 4 bases from V and 2 bases from J; bases unmatched to any gene: 2. DNA for the CDR3: TGTGCCAGCAGCTCGGGGGGGGCCTACAATGAGCAGTTCTTC. Translating gives CASSSGGAYNEQFF.

V and J are TRBV5-4 and TRBJ2-7, with 7 nucleotides matching TRBD2. With 0 bases clipped from V and 2 bases from J, the junction kept 5 bases outside the gene matches. Per germline, CDR1 SGHNT and CDR2 YYREEE (reference sequence). The CDR3 is 15 residues long. The CDR3 region is CASSLGGGGPYEQYF. For the CDR3, the DNA is TGTGCCAGCAGCTTGGGGGGGGGAGGCCCCTACGAGCAGTACTTC.

The CDR3, as DNA: TGCGCCAGCAGCCTTTATGCAACTAATGAAAAACTGTTTTTT. It specifies CASSLYATNEKLFF. The genes are TRBV4-3 and TRBJ1-4; D call uncertain. Trimming removed 4 bases at V and 0 bases at J, with 6 bases between. Germline values: CDR1 LGHNA, CDR2 YSLEER. This CDR3 is built from 14 residues.

The V and J genes are TRBV7-2 and TRBJ2-5; 10 bases are shared with TRBD1. The V gene's germline CDR1 is SGHTA and CDR2 FQGNSA. This CDR3 has 15 amino acids. The V segment lost 5 bases and the J segment 5 bases; nucleotides outside the gene matches: 8. CDR3 amino acids: CASSPDRGNGETQYF. The DNA of the CDR3 is TGTGCCAGCAGCCCGGACAGGGGGAATGGGGAGACCCAGTACTTC.

This clone appeared once. This chain joins TRBV5-4 and TRBJ2-7; D possibly corresponds to TRBD1 (5 bases). Germline assignment: CDR1 SGHNT and CDR2 YYREEE (reference sequence). The CDR3 has 14 amino acids. V shed 0 bases and J shed 2 bases, with 9 bases lying between them. The CDR3 sequence is CASSLGRETYEQYF. Here the CDR3 DNA reads TGTGCCAGCAGCTTGGGCAGGGAAACCTACGAGCAGTACTTC.

The chain couples TRBV27 to TRBJ2-2; 13 positions agree with TRBD2. This CDR3 is 15 amino acids long. The V gene's germline CDR1 is MNHEY and CDR2 SMNVEV (reference sequence). Trimming cost V 5 bases and J 6 bases; bases outside gene matches: 3. The CDR3 sequence is CASSPLAGGPGELFF. CDR3 bases: TGTGCCAGCAGTCCACTAGCGGGGGGGCCCGGGGAGCTGTTTTTT.

CDR3 loop: CASSEAAGANYGYTF. The CDR3 DNA follows: TGTGCCAGCAGTGAAGCGGCGGGGGCTAACTATGGCTACACCTTC. The chain employs TRBV6-1 and TRBJ1-2, with D maybe TRBD1 (5 bases). Germline loops: CDR1 MNHNS, CDR2 SASEGT. With 0 bases removed from V and 0 bases from J, the gap between germline ends came to 8 bases. The CDR3 is made up of 15 amino acids.

The J gene is TRBJ1-2, the V gene TRBV28; D unclear. The CDR3 contains 12 residues. The germline V gene encodes CDR1 MDHEN and CDR2 SYDVKM. V was trimmed by 2 bases and J by 3 bases, leaving 4 bases between them. CDR3 in DNA: TGTGCCAGCAGTTTACCGGACTATGGCTACACCTTC. It specifies CASSLPDYGYTF.

CDR3 sequence: CASAGVGTQYF. In DNA, the CDR3 is TGTGCCAGTGCGGGCGTTGGGACGCAGTATTTT. The chain uses TRBV5-5 and TRBJ2-3; TRBD2 is a possible D gene (5 bases). This CDR3 comprises 11 residues. From germline, CDR1 is SGHKS and CDR2 YYEKEE (reference sequence). V was cut by 8 bases and J by 9 bases, with 13 bases left in between.

The chain combines TRBV5-1 with TRBJ1-1, with a tentative D call TRBD1 (6 bases). CDR1 and CDR2 (germline): SGHRS, YFSETQ. The CDR3 sequence is 14 residues long. Trimming removed 4 bases at V and 6 bases at J, with 16 bases between. The DNA of the CDR3 is TGCGCCAGCAGCCCCGACAGGCCACCTCCTGAAGCTTTCTTT. It specifies CASSPDRPPPEAFF.

The V gene is TRBV4-1, the J gene TRBJ1-1, with D uncertain. The germline gives CDR1 MGHRA, CDR2 YSYEKL. Trimming shortened V by 0 bases and J by 1 base, and 12 bases separated the two germline ends. The CDR3 runs 16 residues. CDR3 region: CASSQEWGRTNTEAFF. The CDR3 coding sequence is TGCGCCAGCAGCCAAGAGTGGGGTAGGACGAACACTGAAGCTTTCTTT.

V usage is TRBV29-1 and J usage is TRBJ2-7; 7 bases agree with TRBD1. The V gene's germline CDR1 is SQVTM and CDR2 ANQGSEA. The CDR3 length is 12 residues. Trimming removed 1 base from V and 3 bases from J; junction bases left unmatched: 0. In DNA, the CDR3 is TGCAGCGTTGAAGGACAGGGCTACGAGCAGTACTTC. This encodes CSVEGQGYEQYF.

This clone was found once. This chain uses TRBV30 with TRBJ1-4; 9 bases map to TRBD1. V was clipped by 2 bases and J by 7 bases; unmatched bases: 8. The CDR3 is made up of 15 amino acids. CDR1 is GTSNPN and CDR2 is SVGIG in the germline V gene (reference sequence). The CDR3 nucleotides read TGTGCCTGGAGTACCGGGACAGGGTCGGGTGAAAAACTGTTTTTT. Translated: CAWSTGTGSGEKLFF.

This clone was counted a single time. V usage is TRBV2 and J usage is TRBJ1-5; D gene ambiguous. The V gene lost 4 bases and the J gene lost 9 bases, with 7 bases spanning the gap. Germline CDR1 reads SNHLY; CDR2 reads FYNNEI. The CDR3 spans 11 residues. The CDR3 reads CASSGEGPQHF. CDR3 coding DNA: TGTGCCAGCAGTGGTGAGGGGCCCCAGCATTTT.

The genes are TRBV5-4 and TRBJ2-2, with D hard to call. V gave up 0 bases and J gave up 8 bases, with 5 bases separating them. CDR1 SGHNT and CDR2 YYREEE come from the germline V gene (reference sequence). The CDR3 covers 12 residues. CDR3: CASSLGQGELFF. The CDR3 DNA is TGTGCCAGCAGCTTGGGGCAAGGGGAGCTGTTTTTT.

This clone has a handful of counts. The chain links TRBV7-9 to TRBJ1-1, with TRBD1 matching over 7 bases. Germline CDR1 is SEHNR and CDR2 is FQNEAQ (reference sequence). J was trimmed by 8 bases and V by 5 bases; bases with no gene match: 5. This CDR3 spans 12 amino acids. DNA of the CDR3: TGTGCCAGCAGCCTCCAGGGGGGAGAAGCTTTCTTT. Protein sequence: CASSLQGGEAFF.

This clone was observed once. The rearrangement joins TRBV5-1 to TRBJ2-5; the D gene is possibly TRBD2 (5 bases). In germline, CDR1 is SGHRS, CDR2 YFSETQ. This CDR3 is 15 amino acids long. V lost 4 bases and J lost 5, with 18 bases in between. The CDR3 region has the DNA TGCGCCAGCAGCGACCCTAGCCGGGGAAGCGAGACCCAGTACTTC. It yields the protein CASSDPSRGSETQYF.

The chain uses TRBV2 and TRBJ2-7, with D possibly TRBD1 on 6 matching bases. In germline, CDR1 is SNHLY, CDR2 FYNNEI. Trimming took off 6 bases at V and 6 bases at J, with 12 bases between the two ends. This CDR3 is 12 amino acids long. This CDR3 reads CASRVQGGEQYF. For the CDR3, the DNA is TGTGCCAGCAGGGTACAGGGCGGCGAGCAGTACTTC.

This chain links TRBV2 with TRBJ2-1; D is possibly TRBD1 (6 bases). The length of the CDR3 is 9 residues. The V gene lost 4 bases and the J gene lost 16 bases, with 8 bases spanning the gap. CDR1 SNHLY and CDR2 FYNNEI come from the germline V gene. CDR3 sequence (DNA): TGTGCCAGCAGTGCGGGACACTTCTTC. It yields the protein CASSAGHFF.

This clone has only one observation. CDR3: CASSLDWSADTQYF. As DNA, the CDR3 is TGTGCCAGCAGCTTAGATTGGTCGGCAGATACGCAGTATTTT. The chain uses TRBV11-3 and TRBJ2-3, with unresolved D. The CDR3 is 14 amino acids. V gave up 0 bases and J gave up 4 bases, with 8 bases separating them. CDR1 is SGHNT and CDR2 is YENEEA in the germline V gene.

The rearrangement uses TRBV5-6 and TRBJ2-5; D is unclear. V shed 1 base and J shed 3 bases, with 10 bases lying between them. Looked up from germline, CDR1 is SGHDT and CDR2 is YYEEEE. The CDR3 consists of 14 residues. The CDR3 loop is CASSLLDLKETQYF. In DNA form, the CDR3 reads TGTGCCAGCAGCTTGTTAGACCTAAAAGAGACCCAGTACTTC.

The V gene is TRBV3-1 (or the pseudogene TRBV3-2), the J gene TRBJ2-3; 10 nucleotides match TRBD2. CDR1 is LGHDT and CDR2 is YNNKEL in the germline V gene (reference sequence). The CDR3 spans 17 residues. J lost 1 base, V lost 1 base, and 5 bases had no gene match. The CDR3 here is CASSQAPLAGGTDTQYF. CDR3 DNA: TGTGCCAGCAGCCAAGCCCCCCTAGCGGGGGGCACAGATACGCAGTATTTT.

V usage is TRBV24-1 and J usage is TRBJ1-5; D ambiguous. Germline CDR1 is KGHDR and CDR2 is SFDVKD. The CDR3 consists of 13 residues. Trimming removed 4 bases from V and 7 bases from J, with 10 bases in between. CDR3 in amino acids: CATSEGSEQPQHF. In DNA form, the CDR3 reads TGTGCCACCAGTGAGGGCTCTGAACAGCCCCAGCATTTT.